Listed below are T cell receptor beta chains from one sample, sequenced in a study of cytomegalovirus exposure and HLA in healthy donors. TCRdb's table, derived via immunoSEQ multiplex PCR, lists solely in-frame clones and lacks some. The sample holds approximately 100,000 clones; around 80% are singletons and the top ten take over 3.5%. Sequenced material: PBMCs. Receptor source: a woman aged 45-65 years in good health and CMV-seropositive. Each CDR3 is given with its conserved first and last residue. D genes are given only for firm matches. Rows may omit the clone size; those that give it use once, few, many or a size class.

CDR3aa	CDR3nt	d_gene	v_gene	j_gene	abundance
CASSPGTTYEQYF	TGTGCCAGCAGCCCTGGGACTACCTACGAGCAGTACTTC	TRBD2	TRBV9	TRBJ2-7	-
CAIRGSNQPQHF	TGTGCCATAAGGGGGAGCAATCAGCCCCAGCATTTT	-	TRBV10-3	TRBJ1-5	few
CASSFASSTEAFF	TGTGCCAGCAGCTTTGCGAGTTCCACTGAAGCTTTCTTT	-	TRBV7-8	TRBJ1-1	-
CASSLLGQGVAFF	TGTGCCAGCAGCCTCCTGGGACAGGGAGTAGCTTTCTTT	TRBD1	TRBV13	TRBJ1-1	-
CASSIVRLSSYNEQFF	TGTGCCAGCAGCATAGTTCGACTGAGCTCCTACAATGAGCAGTTCTTC	-	TRBV13	TRBJ2-1	-
CASSQIGLAHMSTDTQYF	TGTGCCAGCAGCCAAATAGGGCTAGCGCATATGAGCACAGATACGCAGTATTTT	-	TRBV5-4	TRBJ2-3	-
CASRSNPGGSAEAFF	TGTGCCAGCAGATCCAATCCGGGGGGGTCCGCTGAAGCTTTCTTT	-	TRBV6-4	TRBJ1-1	-
CASSEARGGPTEAFF	TGTGCCAGCAGTGAAGCGCGAGGGGGCCCCACTGAAGCTTTCTTT	TRBD1	TRBV2	TRBJ1-1	-
CASSFQENTEAFF	TGTGCCAGCAGTTTCCAGGAGAACACTGAAGCTTTCTTT	-	TRBV6-1	TRBJ1-1	-
CAISESGLATSEQYF	TGTGCCATCAGTGAGTCAGGACTAGCGACCTCCGAGCAGTACTTC	TRBD2	TRBV10-3	TRBJ2-7	-
CASSEELAVYNEQFF	TGTGCCAGCAGTGAAGAACTAGCGGTCTACAATGAGCAGTTCTTC	TRBD2	TRBV2	TRBJ2-1	-
CASSPGQDNYGYTF	TGTGCCAGCAGCCCCGGACAGGATAACTATGGCTACACCTTC	TRBD1	TRBV4-2	TRBJ1-2	-
CASSLRQGRRYEQYF	TGTGCCAGCAGCCTCCGACAGGGTAGGCGTTACGAGCAGTACTTC	TRBD1	TRBV7-9	TRBJ2-7	once
CASSSHNEQFF	TGTGCCAGCAGCTCTCACAATGAGCAGTTCTTC	-	TRBV7-8	TRBJ2-1	-
CASGHGEWAFF	TGTGCCAGCGGCCACGGGGAGTGGGCTTTCTTT	-	TRBV6-5	TRBJ1-1	-
CASEGGYAGELFF	TGTGCCAGCGAGGGGGGGTACGCCGGGGAGCTGTTTTTT	-	TRBV9	TRBJ2-2	-
CASSTDRFSGAFF	TGTGCCAGCAGCACGGACAGGTTCAGTGGAGCTTTCTTT	TRBD1	TRBV5-4	TRBJ1-1	few
CASSPTSPQGYNEQFF	TGTGCCAGCAGCCCTACCTCTCCGCAGGGCTACAATGAGCAGTTCTTC	-	TRBV7-8	TRBJ2-1	-
CASSLETGHYNTEAFF	TGCGCCAGCAGCTTAGAAACGGGACACTACAACACTGAAGCTTTCTTT	-	TRBV5-1	TRBJ1-1	-
CSVFARALYGYTF	TGCAGCGTTTTTGCCAGGGCTCTCTATGGCTACACCTTC	-	TRBV29-1	TRBJ1-2	-
CASSSARGSYEQYF	TGTGCCAGCAGCAGTGCCCGGGGATCCTACGAGCAGTACTTC	-	TRBV14	TRBJ2-7	few
CASSLDPADNYGYTF	TGCGCCAGCAGCTTGGACCCCGCGGATAACTATGGCTACACCTTC	-	TRBV5-1	TRBJ1-2	-
CASSRRVGELFF	TGTGCCAGCTCCCGTCGAGTCGGGGAGCTGTTTTTT	-	TRBV14	TRBJ2-2	few
CASRTGGDEKLFF	TGCGCCAGCCGGACAGGGGGCGATGAAAAACTGTTTTTT	TRBD1	TRBV10-2	TRBJ1-4	-
CSVEDRDRILGGEKLFF	TGCAGCGTTGAAGATCGGGACAGGATTCTGGGGGGTGAAAAACTGTTTTTT	TRBD1	TRBV29-1	TRBJ1-4	-
CASTLGQGYGYTF	TGCGCCAGCACCCTGGGACAGGGCTATGGCTACACCTTC	TRBD1	TRBV5-1	TRBJ1-2	few
CASSLEGDRGRETQYF	TGCGCCAGCAGCTTGGAGGGGGACCGGGGTCGGGAGACCCAGTACTTC	-	TRBV5-1	TRBJ2-5	few
CASSLEILAGGKQEQFF	TGCGCCAGCAGCTTGGAGATTCTAGCGGGAGGCAAACAAGAGCAGTTCTTC	TRBD2	TRBV5-1	TRBJ2-1	-
CASSYSGGFLDTQYF	TGTGCCAGCAGTTACTCCGGCGGGTTTCTGGATACGCAGTATTTT	-	TRBV6-5	TRBJ2-3	once
CASSSLAGGAKNIQYF	TGCGCCAGCAGCTCACTAGCGGGAGGAGCCAAAAACATTCAGTACTTC	TRBD2	TRBV5-1	TRBJ2-4	-
CASSAGTASEQYF	TGCGCCAGCAGTGCGGGGACAGCTTCCGAGCAGTACTTC	TRBD1	TRBV10-1	TRBJ2-7	-
CASSPRQGQNTEAFF	TGTGCCAGCTCACCAAGACAGGGTCAGAACACTGAAGCTTTCTTT	TRBD1	TRBV18	TRBJ1-1	-
CASSVAGGSYNEQFF	TGTGCCAGCAGTGTAGCGGGGGGATCCTACAATGAGCAGTTCTTC	TRBD2	TRBV2	TRBJ2-1	-
CASSQEGWREQYF	TGCGCCAGCAGCCAAGAGGGGTGGAGGGAGCAGTACTTC	-	TRBV4-1	TRBJ2-7	-
CSSSRGPDTQYF	TGTTCCAGCAGCCGCGGCCCAGATACGCAGTATTTT	-	TRBV7-9	TRBJ2-3	-
CASSWGGIDQPQHF	TGTGCCAGCAGCTGGGGGGGTATAGATCAGCCCCAGCATTTT	-	TRBV7-9	TRBJ1-5	few
CASSISGQNYGYTF	TGTGCCAGCAGTATATCGGGACAGAACTATGGCTACACCTTC	TRBD1	TRBV27	TRBJ1-2	-
CASRREGQGFYTEAFF	TGCGCCAGCAGGAGGGAGGGACAGGGATTTTACACTGAAGCTTTCTTT	TRBD1	TRBV10-2	TRBJ1-1	once
CASSHSGTSGGNEQFF	TGTGCCAGCAGCCATTCCGGGACTAGTGGGGGTAATGAGCAGTTCTTC	TRBD2	TRBV4-2	TRBJ2-1	-
CASSLGASGSYNEQFF	TGTGCCAGCAGCTTAGGTGCTAGCGGGTCTTACAATGAGCAGTTCTTC	TRBD2	TRBV7-3	TRBJ2-1	few
CASSLITGDDNEQFF	TGCGCCAGCAGCTTGATAACAGGGGACGATAATGAGCAGTTCTTC	TRBD1	TRBV5-1	TRBJ2-1	-
CASSSLGTGSPYEQYF	TGCGCCAGCAGCTCCTTAGGGACAGGGAGTCCCTACGAGCAGTACTTC	TRBD1	TRBV5-1	TRBJ2-7	-
CASRLAGRNMYNEQFF	TGTGCCAGCAGGCTAGCGGGAAGGAATATGTACAATGAGCAGTTCTTC	TRBD2	TRBV27	TRBJ2-1	-
CAWSNWPGPQHF	TGTGCCTGGAGTAACTGGCCGGGGCCCCAGCATTTT	-	TRBV30	TRBJ1-5	once
CASNRQGSGNTIYF	TGTGCCAGCAACAGGCAGGGCTCGGGAAACACCATATATTTT	-	TRBV6-1	TRBJ1-3	-
CASSLGQGATEQYF	TGTGCCAGCAGTCTTGGACAGGGGGCGACCGAGCAGTACTTC	TRBD1	TRBV25-1	TRBJ2-7	-
CASRDSYNSPLHF	TGTGCCAGCCGGGACAGCTATAATTCACCCCTCCACTTT	TRBD1	TRBV6-1	TRBJ1-6	few
CASSWTGGSYEQYF	TGTGCCAGCAGCTGGACAGGGGGCTCCTACGAGCAGTACTTC	TRBD1	TRBV5-6	TRBJ2-7	-
CAWSKGLAGTGELFF	TGTGCCTGGAGCAAAGGACTAGCGGGCACCGGGGAGCTGTTTTTT	TRBD2	TRBV30	TRBJ2-2	-